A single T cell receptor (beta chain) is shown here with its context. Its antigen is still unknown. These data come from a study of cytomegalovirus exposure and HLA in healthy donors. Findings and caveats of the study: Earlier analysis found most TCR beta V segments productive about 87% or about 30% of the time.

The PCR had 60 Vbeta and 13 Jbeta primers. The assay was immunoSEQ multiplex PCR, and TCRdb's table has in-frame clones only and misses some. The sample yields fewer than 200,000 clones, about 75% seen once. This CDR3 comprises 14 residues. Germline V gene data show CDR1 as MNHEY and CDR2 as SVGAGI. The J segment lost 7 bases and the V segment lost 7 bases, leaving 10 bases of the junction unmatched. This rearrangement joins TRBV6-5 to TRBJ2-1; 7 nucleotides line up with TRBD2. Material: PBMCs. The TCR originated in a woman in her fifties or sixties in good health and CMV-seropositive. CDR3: CASTPGRVWNEQFF. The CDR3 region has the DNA TGTGCCAGCACCCCAGGGAGGGTTTGGAATGAGCAGTTCTTC.